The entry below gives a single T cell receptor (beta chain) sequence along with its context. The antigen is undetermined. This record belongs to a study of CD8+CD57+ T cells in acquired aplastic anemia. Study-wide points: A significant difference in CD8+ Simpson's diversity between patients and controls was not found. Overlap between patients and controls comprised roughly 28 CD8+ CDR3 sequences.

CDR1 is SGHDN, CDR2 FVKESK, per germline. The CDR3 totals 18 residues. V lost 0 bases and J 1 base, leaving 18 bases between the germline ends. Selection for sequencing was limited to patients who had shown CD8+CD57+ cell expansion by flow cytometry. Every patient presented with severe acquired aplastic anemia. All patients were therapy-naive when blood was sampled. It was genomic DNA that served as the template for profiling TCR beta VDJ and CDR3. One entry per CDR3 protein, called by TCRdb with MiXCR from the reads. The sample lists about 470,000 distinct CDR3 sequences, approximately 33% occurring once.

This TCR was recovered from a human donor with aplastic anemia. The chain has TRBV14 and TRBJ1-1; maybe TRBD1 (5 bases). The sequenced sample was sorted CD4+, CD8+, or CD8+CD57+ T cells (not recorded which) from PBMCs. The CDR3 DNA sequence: TGTGCCAGCAGCCAAGACGTTGCAGGGTCGGCTCAGAACACTGAAGCTTTCTTT. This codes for CASSQDVAGSAQNTEAFF. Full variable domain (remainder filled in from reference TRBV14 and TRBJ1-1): EAGVTQFPSHSVIEKGQTVTLRCDPISGHDNLYWYRRVMGKEIKFLLHFVKESKQDESGMPNNRFLAERTGGTYSTLKVQPAELEDSGVYFCASSQDVAGSAQNTEAFFGQGTRLTVV.